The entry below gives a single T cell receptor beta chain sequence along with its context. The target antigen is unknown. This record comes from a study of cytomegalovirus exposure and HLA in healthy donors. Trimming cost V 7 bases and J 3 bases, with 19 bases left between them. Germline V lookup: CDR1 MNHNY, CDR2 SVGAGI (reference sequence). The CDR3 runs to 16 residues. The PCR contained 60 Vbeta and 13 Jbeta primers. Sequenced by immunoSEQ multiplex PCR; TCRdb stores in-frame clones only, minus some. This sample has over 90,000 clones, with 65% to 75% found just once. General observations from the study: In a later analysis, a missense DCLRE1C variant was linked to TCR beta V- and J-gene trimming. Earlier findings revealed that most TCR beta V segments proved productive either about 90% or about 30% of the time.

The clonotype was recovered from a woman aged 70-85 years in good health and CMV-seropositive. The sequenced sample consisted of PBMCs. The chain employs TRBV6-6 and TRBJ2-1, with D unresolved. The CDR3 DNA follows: TGTGCCAGCACCCCGTCTAAGTTCTCGCTCTACAATGAGCAGTTCTTC. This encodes CASTPSKFSLYNEQFF.